The 20 T cell receptor beta chains below come from one sample, sequenced in a study of blood T cell repertoires in COVID-19. TCRdb's table, derived via immunoSEQ multiplex PCR, lists solely in-frame clones and lacks some. Of approximately 100,000 clones in the sample, roughly 90% were seen once. The sample was peripheral blood. The source of these receptors is a human donor with COVID-19, enrolled during active disease. The donor label of this sample is uncertain.

The chain has TRBV18 and TRBJ1-1, with D perhaps matching TRBD1 (5 bases). V shed 4 bases and J shed 0 bases, with 12 bases lying between them. The germline CDR1 and CDR2 sequences are KGHSH and LQKENI. The length of the CDR3 is 15 residues. Written as DNA, the CDR3 is TGTGCCAGCTCACGAAGGACGGACATGAACACTGAAGCTTTCTTT. As protein: CASSRRTDMNTEAFF.

Comment on this clone: Possible read error: a much larger clone is one base away. The chain couples TRBV5-4 to TRBJ1-2; a weak D match, TRBD1 (5 bases). Trimming cost V 0 bases and J 2 bases, with 5 bases left between them. The CDR3 loop spans 13 amino acids. Germline V gene sequence: CDR1 SGHNT, CDR2 YYREEE (reference sequence). The CDR3 is CASSLAGNYGYTF. CDR3 in DNA: TGTGCCAGCAGCTTGGCAGGGAACTATGGCTACACCTTC.

The V and J genes are TRBV5-1 and TRBJ1-1, with 7 bases matching TRBD1. The CDR3 sequence is 15 residues long. Germline V gene sequence: CDR1 SGHRS, CDR2 YFSETQ. V lost 0 bases and J lost 3; bases outside the gene matches: 5. The CDR3 DNA follows: TGCGCCAGCAGCTTGGGGACAGGTCGCGACACTGAAGCTTTCTTT. Its protein product is CASSLGTGRDTEAFF.

The rearrangement joins TRBV5-6 to TRBJ1-1; D is perhaps TRBD1 (5 bases). The CDR3 loop spans 14 amino acids. Germline V gene data show CDR1 as SGHDT and CDR2 as YYEEEE. Deletions cut 5 bases from V and 3 bases from J, with 14 bases between. CDR3 amino acids: CASRNRPGDTEAFF. For the CDR3, the DNA is TGTGCCAGCAGGAACAGGCCGGGGGACACTGAAGCTTTCTTT.

The DNA of the CDR3 is TGCGCCAGCAGCCCGACCCCTGCGGGGGGAGAGACCCAGTACTTC. It encodes CASSPTPAGGETQYF. V gene TRBV5-1 combines with J gene TRBJ2-5, with 8 nucleotides matching TRBD2. J was trimmed by 4 bases and V by 4 bases; bases with no gene match: 9. In germline, CDR1 is SGHRS, CDR2 YFSETQ. The CDR3 loop spans 15 amino acids.

The chain has TRBV10-2 and TRBJ2-3; 13 nucleotides match TRBD2. The germline gives CDR1 WSHSY, CDR2 SAAADI. Germline trimming cut 0 bases from V and 4 bases from J; bases unmatched to any gene: 10. This CDR3 has 19 residues. The CDR3 here is CASSESLTTSGGDADTQYF. CDR3 nucleotides: TGCGCCAGCAGTGAGTCGTTGACAACTAGCGGGGGGGATGCAGATACGCAGTATTTT.

This rearrangement joins TRBV11-2 to TRBJ2-5; 9 bases fit TRBD2. With 5 bases clipped from V and 2 bases from J, the junction kept 12 bases outside the gene matches. The CDR3 runs to 17 residues. Germline lookup yields CDR1 SGHAT and CDR2 FQNNGV. In nucleotides, the CDR3 is TGTGCCAGCAGCAAAGAGAAGGGGCTAGCGGGGCAAGAGACCCAGTACTTC. Encoded protein: CASSKEKGLAGQETQYF.

The J gene is TRBJ1-1, the V gene TRBV6-6, with D perhaps matching TRBD1 (5 bases). The V end lost 7 bases, the J end lost 4 bases, and 13 bases lay between the germline ends. Germline values: CDR1 MNHNY, CDR2 SVGAGI (reference sequence). The CDR3 covers 13 residues. The CDR3 DNA reads as TGTGCCAGCAAGGGCAGGGAGGCCACTGAAGCTTTCTTT. Translated, it gives CASKGREATEAFF.

The chain is built from TRBV5-8 and TRBJ1-5; the D is unclear. Trimming removed 3 bases at V and 2 bases at J, with 9 bases between. This CDR3 spans 14 amino acids. Looked up from germline, CDR1 is SGHTS and CDR2 is YDEGEE. CDR3 nucleotides: TGTGCCAGCAGCTGGAGGGTGGGCAATCAGCCCCAGCATTTT. Encoded protein: CASSWRVGNQPQHF.

J is TRBJ1-5 and V is TRBV7-2, with TRBD1 matching 8 bases. This CDR3 region has 16 residues. Germline loops: CDR1 SGHTA, CDR2 FQGNSA. V lost 5 bases and J lost 6; bases outside the gene matches: 12. CDR3 in amino acids: CASSPQARGLGQPQHF. As DNA, the CDR3 is TGTGCCAGCAGCCCCCAGGCCAGGGGGCTGGGTCAGCCCCAGCATTTT.

A single count supports this clone. The rearrangement links TRBV9 to TRBJ1-6, with D maybe TRBD1 (5 bases). The V end lost 0 bases, the J end lost 10 bases, and 14 bases lay between the germline ends. Germline values: CDR1 SGDLS, CDR2 YYNGEE. The CDR3 is 15 amino acids. The DNA for the CDR3 is TGTGCCAGCAGCGTAGAGGGCAGGGTGGGGTCACCCCTCCACTTT. It is translated as CASSVEGRVGSPLHF. Full variable domain (outside the CDR3, taken from reference TRBV9 and TRBJ1-6): DSGVTQTPKHLITATGQRVTLRCSPRSGDLSVYWYQQSLDQGLQFLIQYYNGEERAKGNILERFSAQQFPDLHSELNLSSLELGDSALYFCASSVEGRVGSPLHFGNGTRLTVT.

V gene TRBV2 combines with J gene TRBJ1-1; TRBD1 aligns across 7 bases. CDR1 SNHLY and CDR2 FYNNEI come from the germline V gene. V trimming: 8 bases; J trimming: 4 bases; junction bases outside the gene matches: 10. This CDR3 spans 14 amino acids. The CDR3 bases are TGTGCCAGCCAATACGGGACAGAGACCACTGAAGCTTTCTTT. Its protein product is CASQYGTETTEAFF.

CDR3 protein: CASSSTGSPYNEQFF. DNA of the CDR3: TGTGCCAGCAGCTCGACGGGGTCCCCCTACAATGAGCAGTTCTTC. The V call is TRBV7-2, the J call TRBJ2-1; a weak D match, TRBD2 (5 bases). CDR3 length equals 15 residues. Germline V gives CDR1 SGHTA, CDR2 FQGNSA. V lost 4 bases, J lost 2 bases, and 12 bases lay in between.

The chain links TRBV5-1 to TRBJ2-1; 9 nucleotides line up with TRBD2. V was clipped by 1 base and J by 4 bases; unmatched bases: 3. The CDR3 extends over 15 amino acids. Germline loops: CDR1 SGHRS, CDR2 YFSETQ. Written as DNA, the CDR3 is TGCGCCAGCAGCTTGAGCGGGGGGCGGTACAATGAGCAGTTCTTC. This encodes CASSLSGGRYNEQFF. The full variable domain, its missing parts supplied by reference TRBV5-1 and TRBJ2-1, is KAGVTQTPRYLIKTRGQQVTLSCSPISGHRSVSWYQQTPGQGLQFLFEYFSETQRNKGNFPGRFSGRQFSNSRSEMNVSTLELGDSALYLCASSLSGGRYNEQFFGPGTRLTVL.

This chain links TRBV7-9 with TRBJ1-2; D is perhaps TRBD1 (5 bases). The V end lost 0 bases, the J end lost 8 bases, and 10 bases lay between the germline ends. Looked up from germline, CDR1 is SEHNR and CDR2 is FQNEAQ (reference sequence). The length of the CDR3 is 13 residues. The CDR3 bases are TGTGCCAGCAGCTTAGCAGGGGTGGGAGGCTACACCTTC. Protein: CASSLAGVGGYTF.

This chain links TRBV11-2 with TRBJ1-2; TRBD1 aligns across 7 bases. With 1 base clipped from V and 2 bases from J, the junction kept 4 bases outside the gene matches. CDR3 length: 15 residues. The V gene's germline CDR1 is SGHAT and CDR2 FQNNGV. CDR3 DNA sequence: TGTGCCAGCAGCTTAGGAGGGGGCAGAAACTATGGCTACACCTTC. It specifies CASSLGGGRNYGYTF.

V is TRBV12-3 or TRBV12-4 and J is TRBJ1-1; TRBD1 might be the D (6 bases). V lost 1 base and J 6 bases, leaving 9 bases between the germline ends. The CDR3 contains 13 residues. CDR3 DNA sequence: TGTGCCAGCAGTTTAGGGGACAAAGCTGAAGCTTTCTTT. Its translation: CASSLGDKAEAFF.

V is TRBV9 and J is TRBJ2-3; D unresolved. Deletions cut 1 base from V and 1 base from J, with 4 bases between. The CDR3 is 13 amino acids. CDR1 is SGDLS and CDR2 is YYNGEE in the germline V gene. CDR3 DNA: TGTGCCAGCAGCGTACAGGGCACAGATACGCAGTATTTT. Residues: CASSVQGTDTQYF.

The gene calls are TRBV15 and TRBJ2-7; 9 bases match TRBD1. Trimming removed 0 bases from V and 0 bases from J; junction bases left unmatched: 3. Germline CDR1 reads LNHNV; CDR2 reads YYDKDF (reference sequence). This CDR3 has 16 amino acids. The CDR3 DNA follows: TGTGCCACCAGCAGAGAAGGGACAGGGAGCTCCTACGAGCAGTACTTC. Its protein is CATSREGTGSSYEQYF.

V gene TRBV2 combines with J gene TRBJ2-5; 12 bases fit TRBD1. The CDR3 is 15 amino acids. Per germline, CDR1 SNHLY and CDR2 FYNNEI. The ends lost 5 bases at V and 5 bases at J; junction bases unmatched: 6. The CDR3 coding sequence is TGTGCCAGCAGTTTACCCGGGACAGGGGGCGAGACCCAGTACTTC. This codes for CASSLPGTGGETQYF.